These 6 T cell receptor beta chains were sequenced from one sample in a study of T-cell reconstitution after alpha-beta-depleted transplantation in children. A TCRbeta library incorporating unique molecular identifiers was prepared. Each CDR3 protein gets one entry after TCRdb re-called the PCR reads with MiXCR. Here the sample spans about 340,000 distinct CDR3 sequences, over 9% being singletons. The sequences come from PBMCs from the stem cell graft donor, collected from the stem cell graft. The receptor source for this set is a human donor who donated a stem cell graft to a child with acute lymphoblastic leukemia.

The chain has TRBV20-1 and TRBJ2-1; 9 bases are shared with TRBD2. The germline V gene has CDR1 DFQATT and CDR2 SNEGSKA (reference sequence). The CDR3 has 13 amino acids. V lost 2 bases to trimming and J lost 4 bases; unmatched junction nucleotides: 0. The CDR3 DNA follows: TGCAGTGCTAGACTAGCGGGATACAATGAGCAGTTCTTC. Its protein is CSARLAGYNEQFF.

The CDR3 bases are TGCGCCAGCAGCCCTGGACAGGGACGGTCCAATGAGCAGTTCTTC. It is translated as CASSPGQGRSNEQFF. The V call is TRBV4-1, the J call TRBJ2-1; 8 nucleotides match TRBD1. The CDR3 extends over 15 amino acids. J lost 6 bases, V lost 4 bases, and 8 bases had no gene match. Germline V gene lookup returns CDR1 MGHRA and CDR2 YSYEKL.

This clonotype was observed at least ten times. In DNA form, the CDR3 reads TGCGCCAGCAGCGGCTGGGCGGGAGGAGACAATGAGCAGTTCTTC. This codes for CASSGWAGGDNEQFF. The genes are TRBV5-1 and TRBJ2-1, with 8 bases lining up with TRBD2. CDR1 and CDR2 from the germline V gene are SGHRS and YFSETQ. The CDR3 covers 15 residues. The V segment lost 4 bases and the J segment 5 bases; nucleotides outside the gene matches: 8.

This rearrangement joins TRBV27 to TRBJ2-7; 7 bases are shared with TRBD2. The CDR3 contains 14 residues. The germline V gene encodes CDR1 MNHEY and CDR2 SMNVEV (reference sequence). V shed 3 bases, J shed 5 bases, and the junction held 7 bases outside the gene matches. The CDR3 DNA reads TGTGCCAGCAGTTTTGGCGGGAGCAGCAACGAGCAGTACTTC. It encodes CASSFGGSSNEQYF.

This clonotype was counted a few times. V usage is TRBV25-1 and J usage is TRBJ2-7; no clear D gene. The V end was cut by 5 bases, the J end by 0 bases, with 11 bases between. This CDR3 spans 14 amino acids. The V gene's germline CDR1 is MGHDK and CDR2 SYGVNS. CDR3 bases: TGTGCCAGCAGTTCAAACACCTACTCCTACGAGCAGTACTTC. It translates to CASSSNTYSYEQYF.

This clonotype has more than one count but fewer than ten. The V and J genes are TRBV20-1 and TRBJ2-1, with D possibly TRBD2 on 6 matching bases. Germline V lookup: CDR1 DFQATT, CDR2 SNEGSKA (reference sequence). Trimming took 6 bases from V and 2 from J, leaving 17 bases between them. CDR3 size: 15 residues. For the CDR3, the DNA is TGCAGTGCCCCAAACAGCGGGCGGACCTACAATGAGCAGTTCTTC. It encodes CSAPNSGRTYNEQFF.